The rows below give T cell receptor beta chains drawn from one sample of a study of beta chain features in type 1 diabetes. Some clones are missing from TCRdb's copy, which holds only in-frame ones; the method was immunoSEQ multiplex PCR. This repertoire shows about 400,000 clones, around 13% found once; its top ten account for more than 0.015%. The sample taken for sequencing was naive CD4+ T cells from blood. The receptors originated from a man aged 18 to 29 in good health. Both conserved end residues are part of each CDR3. Fields, in order: clone size, D gene, V gene, J gene, CDR3 protein, CDR3 DNA. A D gene is named only where the DNA matches it firmly. Not all rows give a size; the values are once, few, many and, for expanded clones, a class.

size: few; D: TRBD2; V: TRBV19; J: TRBJ2-1; CDR3: CASSVSGRLLQFF; DNA: TGTGCCAGTAGTGTTAGCGGGAGGCTCTTGCAGTTCTTC
size: few; D: NA; V: TRBV6-6; J: TRBJ1-4; CDR3: CASSAFDRLANEKLFF; DNA: TGTGCCAGCAGTGCCTTCGACAGATTGGCTAATGAAAAACTGTTTTTT
size: NA; D: TRBD1; V: TRBV7-2; J: TRBJ1-1; CDR3: CASSAGTVQNTEAFF; DNA: TGTGCCAGCAGCGCCGGGACAGTTCAGAACACTGAAGCTTTCTTT
size: NA; D: NA; V: TRBV29-1; J: TRBJ2-7; CDR3: CSIYVQGSYEQYF; DNA: TGCAGCATTTACGTGCAGGGTTCCTACGAGCAGTACTTC
size: NA; D: NA; V: TRBV10-3; J: TRBJ2-2; CDR3: CAISQRNTGELFF; DNA: TGTGCCATCAGCCAGCGGAACACCGGGGAGCTGTTTTTT
size: NA; D: NA; V: TRBV9; J: TRBJ1-2; CDR3: CASSQNTGKANYGYTF; DNA: TGTGCCAGCAGCCAGAACACAGGGAAGGCTAACTATGGCTACACCTTC
size: NA; D: TRBD1; V: TRBV5-4; J: TRBJ2-2; CDR3: CATTLPGQGNTGELFF; DNA: TGTGCCACCACCCTTCCGGGACAGGGGAACACCGGGGAGCTGTTTTTT
size: few; D: TRBD2; V: TRBV2; J: TRBJ2-1; CDR3: CASSETVAGYPHEQFF; DNA: TGTGCCAGCAGTGAGACCGTAGCGGGGTATCCGCATGAGCAGTTCTTC
size: once; D: NA; V: TRBV28; J: TRBJ1-2; CDR3: CASTEARGKETF; DNA: TGTGCCAGCACCGAGGCTCGGGGTAAAGAAACCTTC
size: few; D: NA; V: TRBV6-5; J: TRBJ1-2; CDR3: CASSYSTGGSYGYTF; DNA: TGTGCCAGCAGTTACTCGACCGGGGGGAGCTATGGCTACACCTTC
size: NA; D: NA; V: TRBV19; J: TRBJ2-3; CDR3: CASKVDSFTDTQYF; DNA: TGTGCCAGTAAGGTGGACAGCTTTACAGATACGCAGTATTTT
size: NA; D: NA; V: TRBV29-1; J: TRBJ2-6; CDR3: CSVAGQSSGANVLTF; DNA: TGCAGCGTTGCAGGACAGAGCTCTGGGGCCAACGTCCTGACTTTC
size: NA; D: NA; V: TRBV4-3; J: TRBJ1-5; CDR3: CASSQEAGRGSNQPQHF; DNA: TGCGCCAGCAGCCAAGAAGCGGGGAGGGGAAGCAATCAGCCCCAGCATTTT
size: NA; D: TRBD1; V: TRBV28; J: TRBJ2-3; CDR3: CASSLAGGAGTDTQYF; DNA: TGTGCCAGCAGTTTGGCAGGGGGCGCGGGTACAGATACGCAGTATTTT
size: NA; D: NA; V: TRBV27; J: TRBJ1-5; CDR3: CASRRYGGGRNQPQHF; DNA: TGTGCCAGCAGAAGATACGGGGGCGGGAGAAATCAGCCCCAGCATTTT
size: few; D: NA; V: TRBV7-2; J: TRBJ1-1; CDR3: CASSSTGWTEAFF; DNA: TGTGCCAGCAGCTCGACAGGTTGGACTGAAGCTTTCTTT
size: many; D: TRBD2; V: TRBV11-1; J: TRBJ2-3; CDR3: CASSVAGGPSTDTQYF; DNA: TGTGCCAGCAGCGTGGCGGGAGGGCCCTCCACAGATACGCAGTATTTT
size: few; D: NA; V: TRBV28; J: TRBJ2-7; CDR3: CASRLPGSEQYF; DNA: TGTGCCAGCCGACTACCAGGAAGCGAGCAGTACTTC
size: few; D: TRBD1; V: TRBV5-1; J: TRBJ2-2; CDR3: CASSPDRGLTGELFF; DNA: TGCGCCAGCAGCCCGGACAGGGGGCTTACCGGGGAGCTGTTTTTT
size: NA; D: NA; V: TRBV18; J: TRBJ1-2; CDR3: CASSLPTELYGYTF; DNA: TGTGCCAGCTCACTGCCGACAGAACTCTATGGCTACACCTTC
size: few; D: TRBD1; V: TRBV6-1; J: TRBJ2-5; CDR3: CASSAYPGQGFGETQYF; DNA: TGTGCCAGCAGTGCCTACCCTGGACAGGGATTCGGAGAGACCCAGTACTTC
size: NA; D: NA; V: TRBV21-1; J: TRBJ1-5; CDR3: CASSKAVEVQSSNQPQHF; DNA: TGTGCCAGCAGCAAAGCTGTGGAGGTCCAATCTAGCAATCAGCCCCAGCATTTT
size: NA; D: TRBD1; V: TRBV5-6; J: TRBJ2-5; CDR3: CASSYRTGGAETQYF; DNA: TGTGCCAGCAGCTACCGGACAGGGGGCGCAGAGACCCAGTACTTC
size: few; D: NA; V: TRBV11-1; J: TRBJ2-7; CDR3: CASSHSYEQYF; DNA: TGTGCCAGCAGCCACAGCTACGAGCAGTACTTC
size: few; D: TRBD1; V: TRBV13; J: TRBJ1-5; CDR3: CASSLYRGRGLNNQPQHF; DNA: TGTGCCAGCAGCTTGTACAGGGGGCGAGGTTTAAACAATCAGCCCCAGCATTTT
size: NA; D: NA; V: TRBV4-3; J: TRBJ2-5; CDR3: CASSQGMGQGRKTQYF; DNA: TGCGCCAGCAGCCAAGGTATGGGCCAGGGAAGGAAGACCCAGTACTTC
size: NA; D: TRBD1; V: TRBV6-1; J: TRBJ1-5; CDR3: CASSFSGGNRQPQHF; DNA: TGTGCCAGCAGCTTCTCAGGGGGCAATCGTCAGCCCCAGCATTTT
size: few; D: TRBD2; V: TRBV4-1; J: TRBJ2-1; CDR3: CASSQEGTSGYNEQFF; DNA: TGCGCCAGCAGCCAAGAAGGGACTAGCGGATACAATGAGCAGTTCTTC
size: NA; D: NA; V: TRBV4-3; J: TRBJ2-2; CDR3: CASSQGLTGTIGELFF; DNA: TGCGCCAGCAGCCAAGGTCTTACAGGGACGATCGGGGAGCTGTTTTTT
size: NA; D: NA; V: TRBV19; J: TRBJ2-7; CDR3: CASSSPGTYEQYF; DNA: TGTGCCAGTAGTAGCCCAGGGACCTACGAGCAGTACTTC
size: few; D: TRBD1; V: TRBV18; J: TRBJ1-2; CDR3: CASSQNPGQGEYGYTF; DNA: TGTGCCAGCTCACAAAATCCGGGACAGGGGGAATATGGCTACACCTTC
size: few; D: NA; V: TRBV28; J: TRBJ1-5; CDR3: CASSSLSSQPQHF; DNA: TGTGCCAGCAGTTCTCTCTCGAGTCAGCCCCAGCATTTT
size: NA; D: TRBD2; V: TRBV4-3; J: TRBJ2-3; CDR3: CASSQVLAGGRNTQYF; DNA: TGCGCCAGCAGCCAAGTACTAGCGGGAGGTCGGAATACGCAGTATTTT
size: few; D: NA; V: TRBV6-5; J: TRBJ1-2; CDR3: CASSYGRGYGYTF; DNA: TGTGCCAGCAGTTACGGACGGGGCTATGGCTACACCTTC
size: few; D: TRBD1; V: TRBV7-9; J: TRBJ2-3; CDR3: CASSLGRTGGDTQYF; DNA: TGTGCCAGCAGCTTAGGGAGGACAGGCGGAGATACGCAGTATTTT
size: NA; D: NA; V: TRBV19; J: TRBJ2-3; CDR3: CASSPLAGSTDTQYF; DNA: TGTGCCAGTAGTCCGTTGGCGGGTAGCACAGATACGCAGTATTTT
size: NA; D: TRBD2; V: TRBV4-3; J: TRBJ2-3; CDR3: CASSPVWGGSTDTQYF; DNA: TGCGCCAGCAGCCCCGTATGGGGGGGAAGCACAGATACGCAGTATTTT
size: few; D: TRBD1; V: TRBV18; J: TRBJ2-1; CDR3: CASSAIGTGENEQFF; DNA: TGTGCCAGCTCCGCTATTGGGACAGGGGAGAATGAGCAGTTCTTC
size: few; D: NA; V: TRBV30; J: TRBJ1-2; CDR3: CAWSASSHGYTF; DNA: TGTGCCTGGAGTGCGTCTTCTCATGGCTACACCTTC
size: few; D: TRBD1; V: TRBV7-2; J: TRBJ1-2; CDR3: CASSLVGTGDYGYTF; DNA: TGTGCCAGCAGCTTAGTCGGAACAGGGGACTATGGCTACACCTTC
size: few; D: TRBD1; V: TRBV19; J: TRBJ2-3; CDR3: CASSLTGVSRTDTQYF; DNA: TGTGCCAGTAGCCTGACAGGGGTCTCCCGCACAGATACGCAGTATTTT
size: few; D: NA; V: TRBV7-2; J: TRBJ2-5; CDR3: CASSLMAPSKETQYF; DNA: TGTGCCAGCAGCTTAATGGCGCCTAGTAAAGAGACCCAGTACTTC
size: few; D: TRBD1; V: TRBV9; J: TRBJ1-1; CDR3: CASSVSDRGHTEAFF; DNA: TGTGCCAGCAGCGTATCGGACAGGGGGCACACTGAAGCTTTCTTT
size: few; D: TRBD1; V: TRBV7-9; J: TRBJ1-2; CDR3: CASSALGDRGNYGYTF; DNA: TGTGCCAGCAGCGCCCTGGGGGACAGGGGCAACTATGGCTACACCTTC
size: few; D: NA; V: TRBV4-3; J: TRBJ1-1; CDR3: CASSQVEKLVTEAFF; DNA: TGCGCCAGCAGCCAAGTTGAGAAATTAGTCACTGAAGCTTTCTTT
size: few; D: NA; V: TRBV7-9; J: TRBJ2-7; CDR3: CASSLGGHYEQYF; DNA: TGTGCCAGCAGCTTAGGTGGGCACTACGAGCAGTACTTC
size: NA; D: TRBD1; V: TRBV18; J: TRBJ2-1; CDR3: CASLRDRDGNEQFF; DNA: TGTGCCAGCTTGCGGGACAGGGATGGGAATGAGCAGTTCTTC
size: few; D: NA; V: TRBV19; J: TRBJ2-4; CDR3: CASNDRAKNIQYF; DNA: TGTGCCAGTAACGACAGAGCCAAAAACATTCAGTACTTC
size: few; D: NA; V: TRBV7-9; J: TRBJ2-5; CDR3: CASSLGAAEETQYF; DNA: TGTGCCAGCAGCTTAGGGGCAGCTGAAGAGACCCAGTACTTC
size: few; D: NA; V: TRBV5-1; J: TRBJ2-6; CDR3: CASSLSRGGANVLTF; DNA: TGCGCCAGCAGCTTGAGCAGGGGAGGGGCCAACGTCCTGACTTTC
size: NA; D: TRBD1; V: TRBV11-2; J: TRBJ2-2; CDR3: CASSRTGQGATGELFF; DNA: TGTGCCAGCAGCCGAACAGGACAGGGGGCAACCGGGGAGCTGTTTTTT
size: many; D: NA; V: TRBV30; J: TRBJ2-7; CDR3: CAWSLTPSYEQYF; DNA: TGTGCCTGGAGCCTGACTCCATCCTACGAGCAGTACTTC
size: NA; D: NA; V: TRBV30; J: TRBJ1-2; CDR3: CAWRRPPNHNYGYTF; DNA: TGTGCCTGGAGGCGGCCACCGAATCATAACTATGGCTACACCTTC